The rows below give T cell receptor beta chains drawn from one sample of a study of blood T cell repertoires in COVID-19. Clones were sequenced by immunoSEQ multiplex PCR, and TCRdb holds only the in-frame ones, with some missing. The sample includes approximately 260,000 clones, about 85% of them seen just once. The specimen sequenced was PBMCs or T cells enriched from blood (not recorded which). The receptor set was obtained from a woman aged 45 to 65 who had been exposed to COVID-19. CDR3s include the opening cysteine and the closing phenylalanine or tryptophan. A D gene is named only where the DNA matches it firmly. Clone sizes are given selectively: once, few, many, or a class where the clone is expanded.

j_call: TRBJ2-2
d_call: -
v_call: TRBV14
clone_size: -
cdr3_aa: CASSQEAGSGELFF
cdr3_nt: TGTGCCAGCAGCCAAGAGGCCGGGTCCGGGGAGCTGTTTTTT

j_call: TRBJ1-1
d_call: TRBD1
v_call: TRBV6-5
clone_size: -
cdr3_aa: CASSIDGQGDTEAFF
cdr3_nt: TGTGCCAGCAGCATCGATGGACAGGGAGACACTGAAGCTTTCTTT

j_call: TRBJ2-7
d_call: -
v_call: TRBV5-5
clone_size: -
cdr3_aa: CASSLVGASYEQYF
cdr3_nt: TGTGCCAGCAGCTTGGTGGGGGCAAGCTACGAGCAGTACTTC

j_call: TRBJ2-7
d_call: -
v_call: TRBV20-1
clone_size: -
cdr3_aa: CSARTRDEQYF
cdr3_nt: TGCAGTGCTAGGACACGTGACGAGCAGTACTTC

j_call: TRBJ2-3
d_call: TRBD1
v_call: TRBV18
clone_size: -
cdr3_aa: CASSPYGQGTDTQYF
cdr3_nt: TGTGCCAGCTCACCCTACGGACAGGGCACAGATACGCAGTATTTT

j_call: TRBJ2-3
d_call: TRBD2
v_call: TRBV11-2
clone_size: -
cdr3_aa: CASSFSSGGLTDTQYF
cdr3_nt: TGTGCCAGCAGCTTTTCTAGCGGGGGTCTTACAGATACGCAGTATTTT

j_call: TRBJ1-1
d_call: -
v_call: TRBV4-1
clone_size: -
cdr3_aa: CASSHPTGLTEAFF
cdr3_nt: TGCGCCAGCAGCCATCCGACGGGACTCACTGAAGCTTTCTTT

j_call: TRBJ1-1
d_call: -
v_call: TRBV10-3
clone_size: once
cdr3_aa: CATRDTPNTEAFF
cdr3_nt: TGTGCCACTAGGGACACTCCTAACACTGAAGCTTTCTTT

j_call: TRBJ1-2
d_call: TRBD1
v_call: TRBV2
clone_size: few
cdr3_aa: CASTPYRGTGGGYGYTF
cdr3_nt: TGTGCCAGCACCCCCTACCGTGGGACAGGGGGTGGCTATGGCTACACCTTC

j_call: TRBJ2-7
d_call: TRBD2
v_call: TRBV19
clone_size: -
cdr3_aa: CASSIDGTSGGKQYF
cdr3_nt: TGTGCCAGTAGTATAGATGGGACTAGCGGGGGTAAGCAGTACTTC

j_call: TRBJ1-2
d_call: TRBD1
v_call: TRBV2
clone_size: few
cdr3_aa: CASSEAGQAYGYTF
cdr3_nt: TGTGCCAGCAGTGAAGCGGGACAGGCCTATGGCTACACCTTC

j_call: TRBJ2-3
d_call: -
v_call: TRBV4-1
clone_size: -
cdr3_aa: CASSQLATVGGTQYF
cdr3_nt: TGCGCCAGCAGCCAATTGGCTACGGTCGGGGGTACGCAGTATTTT

j_call: TRBJ2-5
d_call: -
v_call: TRBV21-1
clone_size: -
cdr3_aa: CASRDREETQYF
cdr3_nt: TGTGCCAGCCGTGACAGAGAAGAGACCCAGTACTTC

j_call: TRBJ1-4
d_call: TRBD1
v_call: TRBV24-1
clone_size: -
cdr3_aa: CATSDAGTVNEKLFF
cdr3_nt: TGTGCCACCAGTGACGCCGGGACAGTAAATGAAAAACTGTTTTTT

j_call: TRBJ2-7
d_call: TRBD1
v_call: TRBV19
clone_size: once
cdr3_aa: CASSIIRTGVYEQYF
cdr3_nt: TGTGCCAGTAGTATTATCCGGACAGGGGTCTACGAGCAGTACTTC

j_call: TRBJ1-1
d_call: TRBD1
v_call: TRBV6-5
clone_size: few
cdr3_aa: CASKTQDRGNTEAFF
cdr3_nt: TGTGCCAGCAAAACACAAGACAGGGGGAACACTGAAGCTTTCTTT

j_call: TRBJ1-4
d_call: TRBD1
v_call: TRBV28
clone_size: -
cdr3_aa: CASSPPGQGREKLFF
cdr3_nt: TGTGCCAGCAGTCCTCCGGGACAGGGCCGTGAAAAACTGTTTTTT

j_call: TRBJ2-7
d_call: -
v_call: TRBV7-2
clone_size: once
cdr3_aa: CASSLWGRPYEQYF
cdr3_nt: TGTGCCAGCAGCTTGTGGGGCAGACCCTACGAGCAGTACTTC

j_call: TRBJ1-1
d_call: -
v_call: TRBV2
clone_size: -
cdr3_aa: CASSEVTVNTEAFF
cdr3_nt: TGTGCCAGCAGTGAAGTTACGGTGAACACTGAAGCTTTCTTT

j_call: TRBJ1-6
d_call: TRBD1
v_call: TRBV7-9
clone_size: -
cdr3_aa: CASRRDRDSSPLHF
cdr3_nt: TGTGCCAGCAGGCGGGACAGGGACAGTTCACCCCTCCACTTT

j_call: TRBJ2-7
d_call: TRBD1
v_call: TRBV29-1
clone_size: -
cdr3_aa: CSVEDRGQGAGEQYF
cdr3_nt: TGCAGCGTTGAAGATAGGGGACAGGGGGCTGGCGAGCAGTACTTC

j_call: TRBJ1-2
d_call: -
v_call: TRBV7-2
clone_size: -
cdr3_aa: CASSTGPYGYTF
cdr3_nt: TGTGCCAGCAGTACAGGGCCCTATGGCTACACCTTC

j_call: TRBJ2-2
d_call: -
v_call: TRBV14
clone_size: -
cdr3_aa: CASSQGRVLGELFF
cdr3_nt: TGTGCCAGCAGCCAAGGCAGGGTCCTCGGGGAGCTGTTTTTT

j_call: TRBJ2-1
d_call: TRBD1
v_call: TRBV24-1
clone_size: once
cdr3_aa: CATSDQDRVDNEQFF
cdr3_nt: TGTGCCACCAGTGATCAGGACAGGGTGGACAATGAGCAGTTCTTC

j_call: TRBJ2-7
d_call: -
v_call: TRBV19
clone_size: -
cdr3_aa: CASSMGQTYEQYF
cdr3_nt: TGTGCCAGTAGTATGGGGCAGACCTACGAGCAGTACTTC

j_call: TRBJ2-2
d_call: TRBD1
v_call: TRBV6-5
clone_size: -
cdr3_aa: CASTLDRGLGGELFF
cdr3_nt: TGTGCCAGCACCCTCGACAGGGGGCTCGGCGGGGAGCTGTTTTTT

j_call: TRBJ1-4
d_call: -
v_call: TRBV14
clone_size: -
cdr3_aa: CASSQEFGGPNEKLFF
cdr3_nt: TGTGCCAGCAGCCAAGAATTCGGGGGACCTAATGAAAAACTGTTTTTT

j_call: TRBJ1-2
d_call: TRBD1
v_call: TRBV6-4
clone_size: few
cdr3_aa: CASRQGAEYGYTF
cdr3_nt: TGTGCCAGCAGACAGGGGGCAGAATATGGCTACACCTTC

j_call: TRBJ1-5
d_call: -
v_call: TRBV5-1
clone_size: -
cdr3_aa: CASSLSPGFNQPQHF
cdr3_nt: TGCGCCAGCAGCTTGTCTCCAGGCTTCAATCAGCCCCAGCATTTT

j_call: TRBJ2-1
d_call: TRBD2
v_call: TRBV28
clone_size: -
cdr3_aa: CASTLRPLGGGYNEQFF
cdr3_nt: TGTGCCAGCACCCTCCGCCCACTAGGCGGGGGATACAATGAGCAGTTCTTC

j_call: TRBJ2-7
d_call: -
v_call: TRBV3-1/TRBV3-2
clone_size: -
cdr3_aa: CASSQTGSHEQYF
cdr3_nt: TGTGCCAGCAGCCAAACAGGGAGCCACGAGCAGTACTTC

j_call: TRBJ1-1
d_call: -
v_call: TRBV21-1
clone_size: -
cdr3_aa: CASSKDSSPAGGCGCGVNTEAFF
cdr3_nt: TGTGCCAGCAGCAAGGATTCAAGCCCGGCGGGGGGATGTGGTTGTGGAGTGAACACTGAAGCTTTCTTT

j_call: TRBJ1-1
d_call: TRBD1
v_call: TRBV13
clone_size: once
cdr3_aa: CASGDRVVTEAFF
cdr3_nt: TGTGCCAGCGGGGACAGGGTTGTAACTGAAGCTTTCTTT

j_call: TRBJ1-1
d_call: -
v_call: TRBV3-1/TRBV3-2
clone_size: -
cdr3_aa: CASTLGTGGTEAFF
cdr3_nt: TGTGCCAGCACCCTGGGGACGGGGGGCACTGAAGCTTTCTTT

j_call: TRBJ1-1
d_call: TRBD1
v_call: TRBV20-1
clone_size: -
cdr3_aa: CSASDRGVDFF
cdr3_nt: TGCAGTGCTTCGGACAGGGGGGTGGATTTCTTT

j_call: TRBJ1-2
d_call: TRBD1
v_call: TRBV5-4
clone_size: many
cdr3_aa: CASSAAGTGIYGYTF
cdr3_nt: TGTGCCAGCAGCGCCGCCGGGACAGGGATCTATGGCTACACCTTC

j_call: TRBJ1-1
d_call: TRBD1
v_call: TRBV13
clone_size: -
cdr3_aa: CASSTGQGLNTEAFF
cdr3_nt: TGTGCCAGCAGCACGGGACAGGGGCTGAACACTGAAGCTTTCTTT

j_call: TRBJ2-7
d_call: TRBD2
v_call: TRBV10-3
clone_size: -
cdr3_aa: CAISEPTSGDEQYF
cdr3_nt: TGTGCCATCAGTGAGCCTACGAGCGGGGACGAGCAGTACTTC

j_call: TRBJ2-5
d_call: -
v_call: TRBV2
clone_size: -
cdr3_aa: CASSFSASQETQYF
cdr3_nt: TGTGCCAGCAGCTTCTCAGCTAGTCAAGAGACCCAGTACTTC

j_call: TRBJ1-2
d_call: -
v_call: TRBV19
clone_size: few
cdr3_aa: CASSINVGDTNYGYTF
cdr3_nt: TGTGCCAGTAGTATTAATGTAGGGGACACCAACTATGGCTACACCTTC

j_call: TRBJ1-6
d_call: -
v_call: TRBV6-5
clone_size: -
cdr3_aa: CASSYRAEGNSPLHF
cdr3_nt: TGTGCCAGCAGTTACCGGGCAGAGGGAAATTCACCCCTCCACTTT